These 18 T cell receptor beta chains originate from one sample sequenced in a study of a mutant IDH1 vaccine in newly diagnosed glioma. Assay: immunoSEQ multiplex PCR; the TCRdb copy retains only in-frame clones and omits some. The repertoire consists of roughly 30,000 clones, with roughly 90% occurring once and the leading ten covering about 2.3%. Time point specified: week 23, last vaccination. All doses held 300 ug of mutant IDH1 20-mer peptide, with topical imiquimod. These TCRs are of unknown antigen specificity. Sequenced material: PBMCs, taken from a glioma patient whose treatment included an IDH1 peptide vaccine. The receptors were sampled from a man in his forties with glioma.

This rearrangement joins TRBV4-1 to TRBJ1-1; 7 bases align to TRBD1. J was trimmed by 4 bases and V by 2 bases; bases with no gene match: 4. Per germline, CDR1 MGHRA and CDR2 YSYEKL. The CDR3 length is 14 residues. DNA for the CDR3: TGCGCCAGCAGCCAACCTCGACAGGGCACTGAAGCTTTCTTT. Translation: CASSQPRQGTEAFF.

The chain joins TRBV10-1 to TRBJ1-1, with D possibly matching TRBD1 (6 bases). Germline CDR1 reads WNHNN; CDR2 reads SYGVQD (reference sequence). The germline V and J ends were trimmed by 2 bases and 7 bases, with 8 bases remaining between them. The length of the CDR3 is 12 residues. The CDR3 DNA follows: TGCGCCAGCAGTGAGATGGACAGTGAAGCTTTCTTT. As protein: CASSEMDSEAFF.

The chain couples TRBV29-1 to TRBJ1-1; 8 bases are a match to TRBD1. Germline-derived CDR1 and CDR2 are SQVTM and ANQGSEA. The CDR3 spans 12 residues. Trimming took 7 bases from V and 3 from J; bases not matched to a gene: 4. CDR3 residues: CSADREHTEAFF. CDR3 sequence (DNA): TGCAGCGCGGACAGGGAGCACACTGAAGCTTTCTTT.

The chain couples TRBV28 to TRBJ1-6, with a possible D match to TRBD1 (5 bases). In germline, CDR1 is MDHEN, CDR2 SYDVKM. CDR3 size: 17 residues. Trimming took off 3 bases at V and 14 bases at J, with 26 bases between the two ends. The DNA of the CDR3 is TGTGCCAGCAGTTTTTTCTCATCCGAACCCCTCCGGGGGGCCCTCCACTTT. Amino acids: CASSFFSSEPLRGALHF.

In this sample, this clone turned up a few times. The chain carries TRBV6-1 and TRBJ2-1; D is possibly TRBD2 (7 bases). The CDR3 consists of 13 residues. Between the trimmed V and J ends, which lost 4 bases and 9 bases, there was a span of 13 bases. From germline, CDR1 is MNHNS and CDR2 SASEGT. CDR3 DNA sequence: TGTGCCAGCAGTGGTAGGGGGGGCAGTGAGCAGTTCTTC. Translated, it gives CASSGRGGSEQFF.

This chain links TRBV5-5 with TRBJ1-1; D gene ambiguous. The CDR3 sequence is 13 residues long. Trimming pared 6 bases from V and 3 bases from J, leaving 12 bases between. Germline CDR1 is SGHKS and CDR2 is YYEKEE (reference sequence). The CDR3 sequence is CASKGETYTEAFF. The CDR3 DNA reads TGTGCCAGCAAAGGCGAAACCTACACTGAAGCTTTCTTT.

CDR3 DNA sequence: TGCGCCAGCAGCTTGGGAGCGGGGACCCTTCTCAATGAGCAGTTCTTC. Amino acids: CASSLGAGTLLNEQFF. V is TRBV5-1 and J is TRBJ2-1; 7 nucleotides align to TRBD2. J gave up 6 bases and V 0 bases, and 9 bases lay outside the gene matches. Germline-derived CDR1 and CDR2 are SGHRS and YFSETQ. This CDR3 has 16 amino acids.

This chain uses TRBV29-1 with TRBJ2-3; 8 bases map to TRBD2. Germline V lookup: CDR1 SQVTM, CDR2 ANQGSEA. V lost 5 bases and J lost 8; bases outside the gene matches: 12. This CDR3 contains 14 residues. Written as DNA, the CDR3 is TGCAGCGTTCAAGCGGGGGCCGGGGGAAGTACGCAGTATTTT. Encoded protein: CSVQAGAGGSTQYF.

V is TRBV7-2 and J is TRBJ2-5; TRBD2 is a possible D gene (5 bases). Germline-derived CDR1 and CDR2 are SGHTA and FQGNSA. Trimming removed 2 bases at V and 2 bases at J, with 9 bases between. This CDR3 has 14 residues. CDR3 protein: CASSLTGIQETQYF. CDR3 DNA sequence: TGTGCCAGCAGCTTAACGGGGATACAAGAGACCCAGTACTTC. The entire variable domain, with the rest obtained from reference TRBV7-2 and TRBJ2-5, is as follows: GAGVSQSPSNKVTEKGKDVELRCDPISGHTALYWYRQSLGQGLEFLIYFQGNSAPDKSGLPSDRFSAERTGGSVSTLTIQRTQQEDSAVYLCASSLTGIQETQYFGPGTRLLVL.

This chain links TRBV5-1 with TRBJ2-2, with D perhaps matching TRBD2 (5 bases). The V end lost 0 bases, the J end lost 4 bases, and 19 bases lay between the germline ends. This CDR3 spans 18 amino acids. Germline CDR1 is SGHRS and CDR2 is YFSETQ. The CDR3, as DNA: TGCGCCAGCAGCTTGGTGGCGGGCCGAGCCCCGGCCACCGGGGAGCTGTTTTTT. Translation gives CASSLVAGRAPATGELFF.

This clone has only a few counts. The CDR3 DNA is TGCGCCAGCAGTTTTCAAGGGGGACCCTCCTACGAGCAGTACGTC. The encoded protein is CASSFQGGPSYEQYV. The gene calls are TRBV5-1 and TRBJ2-7, with D possibly being TRBD1 (6 bases). The V and J ends lost 5 bases and 0 bases respectively, with 15 bases between them. Germline values: CDR1 SGHRS, CDR2 YFSETQ. The CDR3 contains 15 residues.

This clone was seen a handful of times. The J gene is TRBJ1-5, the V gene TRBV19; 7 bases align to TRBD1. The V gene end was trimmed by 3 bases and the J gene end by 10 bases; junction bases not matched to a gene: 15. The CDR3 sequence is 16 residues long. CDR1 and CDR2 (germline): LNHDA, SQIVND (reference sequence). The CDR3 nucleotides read TGTGCCAGTAGTATTCTCGGCGGCGTTCAGGGGGAACCCCAGCATTTT. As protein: CASSILGGVQGEPQHF.

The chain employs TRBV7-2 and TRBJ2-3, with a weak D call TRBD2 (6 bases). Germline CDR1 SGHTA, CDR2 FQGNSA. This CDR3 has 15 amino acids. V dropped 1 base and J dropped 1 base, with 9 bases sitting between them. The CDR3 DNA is TGTGCCAGCAGCTTAGTAACGGGGGGCACAGATACGCAGTATTTT. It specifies CASSLVTGGTDTQYF.

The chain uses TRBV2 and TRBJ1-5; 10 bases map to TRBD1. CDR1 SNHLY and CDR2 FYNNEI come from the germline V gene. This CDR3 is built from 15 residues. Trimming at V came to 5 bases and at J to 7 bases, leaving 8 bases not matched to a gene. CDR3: CASSPGTGDVQPQHF. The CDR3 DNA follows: TGTGCCAGCAGTCCCGGGACAGGGGATGTCCAGCCCCAGCATTTT.

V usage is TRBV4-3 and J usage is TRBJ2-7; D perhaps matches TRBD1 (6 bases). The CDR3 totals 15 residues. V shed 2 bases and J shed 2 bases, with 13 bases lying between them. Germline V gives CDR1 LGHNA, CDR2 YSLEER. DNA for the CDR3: TGCGCCAGCAGCCAATTAGCGACAGGAACCTACGAGCAGTACTTC. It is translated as CASSQLATGTYEQYF.

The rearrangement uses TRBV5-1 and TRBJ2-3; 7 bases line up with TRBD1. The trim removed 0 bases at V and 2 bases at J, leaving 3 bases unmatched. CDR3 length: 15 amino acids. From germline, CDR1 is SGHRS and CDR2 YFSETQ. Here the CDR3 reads CASSLEDRYTDTQYF. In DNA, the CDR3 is TGCGCCAGCAGCTTGGAGGACAGGTACACAGATACGCAGTATTTT.

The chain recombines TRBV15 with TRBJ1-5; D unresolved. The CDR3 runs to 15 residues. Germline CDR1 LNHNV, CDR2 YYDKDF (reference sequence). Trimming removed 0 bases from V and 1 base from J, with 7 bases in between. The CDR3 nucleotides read TGTGCCACCAGCAGAGACGTCCTGAGCAATCAGCCCCAGCATTTT. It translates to CATSRDVLSNQPQHF.

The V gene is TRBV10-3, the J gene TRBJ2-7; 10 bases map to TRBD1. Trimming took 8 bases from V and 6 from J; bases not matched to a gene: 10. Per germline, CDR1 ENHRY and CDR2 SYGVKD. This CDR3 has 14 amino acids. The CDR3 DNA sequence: TGTGCCATCGAACCGGGACAGGGGCTGGGCGAGCAGTACTTC. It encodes CAIEPGQGLGEQYF.